This is a list of T cell receptor beta chains from one sample in a study of blood T cell repertoires in COVID-19. Profiling relied on immunoSEQ multiplex PCR, and the TCRdb table lists in-frame clones only, not all of them. The table lists nearly 200,000 clones, 80% to 85% of them singletons, with roughly 7% in the top ten. What was sequenced was PBMCs or T cells enriched from blood (not recorded which). Every receptor here comes from a man aged 40-49 years who had recovered from COVID-19. Each CDR3 is given with its conserved first and last residue. Each record gives: V gene, D gene, J gene, clone size, CDR3 DNA, CDR3 protein. The D gene is left open where the match is weak. The listing skips clone size in some rows; elsewhere it reads once, few, many or a size class.

v_gene: TRBV5-1; d_gene: TRBD1; j_gene: TRBJ1-2; abundance: .; CDR3nt: TGCGCCAGCAGCCACACCACCGGGACAGGTTTCGGCTACACCTTC; CDR3aa: CASSHTTGTGFGYTF
v_gene: TRBV19; d_gene: .; j_gene: TRBJ1-1; abundance: .; CDR3nt: TGTGCCAGTAGTATGTTCCAGGTTGGAACTGAAGCTTTCTTT; CDR3aa: CASSMFQVGTEAFF
v_gene: TRBV30; d_gene: TRBD2; j_gene: TRBJ2-7; abundance: .; CDR3nt: TGTGCCTGGAGTGGACTAGCGGGGGCCCTGTCCTACGAGCAGTACTTC; CDR3aa: CAWSGLAGALSYEQYF
v_gene: TRBV5-6; d_gene: .; j_gene: TRBJ2-5; abundance: .; CDR3nt: TGTGCCAGCAGCTTGATTAGTGAGACAGCTGATCAAGAGACCCAGTACTTC; CDR3aa: CASSLISETADQETQYF
v_gene: TRBV7-2; d_gene: .; j_gene: TRBJ1-2; abundance: once; CDR3nt: TGTGCCAGCAGCTTAGCAGGGGACTATGGCTACACCTTC; CDR3aa: CASSLAGDYGYTF
v_gene: TRBV5-5; d_gene: .; j_gene: TRBJ2-3; abundance: .; CDR3nt: TGTGCCAGCAGCTTGAACACCTCTCCCCTAGTAGCGGGCACAGATACGCAGTATTTT; CDR3aa: CASSLNTSPLVAGTDTQYF
v_gene: TRBV5-4; d_gene: .; j_gene: TRBJ1-2; abundance: few; CDR3nt: TGTGCCAGCAGCCCGACAGAAAACTATGGCTACACCTTC; CDR3aa: CASSPTENYGYTF
v_gene: TRBV5-1; d_gene: .; j_gene: TRBJ2-7; abundance: .; CDR3nt: TGCGCCAGCAGCTTACGGCAGGGTTCGTACGAGCAGTACTTC; CDR3aa: CASSLRQGSYEQYF
v_gene: TRBV30; d_gene: TRBD1; j_gene: TRBJ1-2; abundance: .; CDR3nt: TGTGCCTGGAGTCGGAGGGGACAGGGGATTGGCTACACCTTC; CDR3aa: CAWSRRGQGIGYTF
v_gene: TRBV7-5; d_gene: .; j_gene: TRBJ2-7; abundance: .; CDR3nt: TGTGCCACCCCAGCACGGGACATAGCCTACGAGCAGTACTTC; CDR3aa: CATPARDIAYEQYF
v_gene: TRBV5-3; d_gene: .; j_gene: TRBJ1-2; abundance: .; CDR3nt: TGTGCCAGAAGCTCCGACACCCCGGGCTACACCTTC; CDR3aa: CARSSDTPGYTF
v_gene: TRBV29-1; d_gene: .; j_gene: TRBJ1-6; abundance: .; CDR3nt: TGCAGCGTTGAGGTCTCCCGCGGTTCACCCCTCCACTTT; CDR3aa: CSVEVSRGSPLHF
v_gene: TRBV18; d_gene: .; j_gene: TRBJ1-2; abundance: once; CDR3nt: TGTGCCAGCTCACCCGACAGACTGTATGGCTACACCTTC; CDR3aa: CASSPDRLYGYTF
v_gene: TRBV6-5; d_gene: .; j_gene: TRBJ1-6; abundance: .; CDR3nt: TGTGCCAGCAGTTCAAGACAGGTCCTAGGATCACCCCTCCACTTT; CDR3aa: CASSSRQVLGSPLHF
v_gene: TRBV25-1; d_gene: TRBD1; j_gene: TRBJ2-5; abundance: .; CDR3nt: TGTGCCAGCAGTGACCCCGGACAGGCCTTGGGAGAGACCCAGTACTTC; CDR3aa: CASSDPGQALGETQYF
v_gene: TRBV5-6; d_gene: TRBD1; j_gene: TRBJ2-1; abundance: .; CDR3nt: TGTGCCAGCAGCCCCGGACAGGGGGCGCGTAGTGAGCAGTTCTTC; CDR3aa: CASSPGQGARSEQFF
v_gene: TRBV5-1; d_gene: TRBD2; j_gene: TRBJ2-2; abundance: few; CDR3nt: TGCGCCAGCAGCTTGCAAGCGGGGGGATCCGCCGGGGAGCTGTTTTTT; CDR3aa: CASSLQAGGSAGELFF
v_gene: TRBV10-3; d_gene: .; j_gene: TRBJ1-3; abundance: .; CDR3nt: TGTGCCATGCAGGGTTCCGGAAACACCATATATTTT; CDR3aa: CAMQGSGNTIYF
v_gene: TRBV4-1; d_gene: TRBD2; j_gene: TRBJ2-1; abundance: .; CDR3nt: TGCGCCAGCAGCCAAGTCGGGACTAGCGGGGGGGCTCTGCGTTCCTACAATGAGCAGTTCTTC; CDR3aa: CASSQVGTSGGALRSYNEQFF
v_gene: TRBV24-1; d_gene: .; j_gene: TRBJ1-1; abundance: .; CDR3nt: TGTGCCACCAGTGATTATAGAGGAACCGAAGCTTTCTTT; CDR3aa: CATSDYRGTEAFF
v_gene: TRBV18; d_gene: TRBD1; j_gene: TRBJ1-1; abundance: .; CDR3nt: TGTGCCAGCTCACCGACGGACAGGCTCGATATTTGGACTGAAGCTTTCTTT; CDR3aa: CASSPTDRLDIWTEAFF
v_gene: TRBV5-1; d_gene: .; j_gene: TRBJ1-5; abundance: .; CDR3nt: TGCGCCAGCAGCTTCGTGCCAGGCAATCAGCCCCAGCATTTT; CDR3aa: CASSFVPGNQPQHF
v_gene: TRBV28; d_gene: .; j_gene: TRBJ1-6; abundance: .; CDR3nt: TGTGCCAGCAGTTCCAGACAGGAGGCTTCACCCCTCCACTTT; CDR3aa: CASSSRQEASPLHF
v_gene: TRBV5-6; d_gene: TRBD2; j_gene: TRBJ2-1; abundance: .; CDR3nt: TGTGCCAGCAGCCCGGGACTAGTAAACCACAATGAGCAGTTCTTC; CDR3aa: CASSPGLVNHNEQFF
v_gene: TRBV6-5; d_gene: .; j_gene: TRBJ1-1; abundance: .; CDR3nt: TGTGCCAGCAGTTACTCGAGAACAGGCACTGAAGCTTTCTTT; CDR3aa: CASSYSRTGTEAFF
v_gene: TRBV2; d_gene: TRBD1; j_gene: TRBJ1-1; abundance: .; CDR3nt: TGTGCCAGCAGTCTTCTGGGACAGGGGAACACTGAAGCTTTCTTT; CDR3aa: CASSLLGQGNTEAFF
v_gene: TRBV5-4; d_gene: TRBD1; j_gene: TRBJ2-7; abundance: .; CDR3nt: TGTGCCAGCAGCTGGGACAGGGTCACTACCTACGAGCAGTACTTC; CDR3aa: CASSWDRVTTYEQYF
v_gene: TRBV5-4; d_gene: TRBD1; j_gene: TRBJ1-2; abundance: .; CDR3nt: TGTGCCAGCAGTACGGGACAGGGGGTAGAGTATGGCTACACCTTC; CDR3aa: CASSTGQGVEYGYTF
v_gene: TRBV7-9; d_gene: .; j_gene: TRBJ2-3; abundance: .; CDR3nt: TGTGCCAGCAGCACGAGGAGGCACGGAGATACGCAGTATTTT; CDR3aa: CASSTRRHGDTQYF
v_gene: TRBV12-3/TRBV12-4; d_gene: .; j_gene: TRBJ1-3; abundance: .; CDR3nt: TGTGCCAGCAGTTTCAACTCTGGAAACACCATATATTTT; CDR3aa: CASSFNSGNTIYF
v_gene: TRBV28; d_gene: .; j_gene: TRBJ1-1; abundance: once; CDR3nt: TGTGCCAGCAGTTTTGCACAGGGAGCTTTCTTT; CDR3aa: CASSFAQGAFF
v_gene: TRBV11-1; d_gene: TRBD1; j_gene: TRBJ1-1; abundance: .; CDR3nt: TGTGCCAGCAGCTTTAACCAGGGGGACACTGAAGCTTTCTTT; CDR3aa: CASSFNQGDTEAFF
v_gene: TRBV12-3/TRBV12-4; d_gene: .; j_gene: TRBJ2-5; abundance: .; CDR3nt: TGTGCCAGCACCTTACAGGGCGCCGAGACCCAGTACTTC; CDR3aa: CASTLQGAETQYF
v_gene: TRBV6-5; d_gene: .; j_gene: TRBJ1-2; abundance: .; CDR3nt: TGTGCCAGCAGTCGGACAGCCAACTATGGCTACACCTTC; CDR3aa: CASSRTANYGYTF
v_gene: TRBV29-1; d_gene: TRBD1; j_gene: TRBJ2-5; abundance: .; CDR3nt: TGCAGCGCCGGACAGGGGGTTCAAGAGACCCAGTACTTC; CDR3aa: CSAGQGVQETQYF
v_gene: TRBV5-4; d_gene: .; j_gene: TRBJ1-6; abundance: .; CDR3nt: TGTGCCAGCAGCTCTTGGACAGATAATTCACCCCTCCACTTT; CDR3aa: CASSSWTDNSPLHF
v_gene: TRBV6-5; d_gene: TRBD1; j_gene: TRBJ2-2; abundance: .; CDR3nt: TGTGCCAGCAGCGACAGGGTCGGGCATCCCGGGGAGCTGTTTTTT; CDR3aa: CASSDRVGHPGELFF
v_gene: TRBV2; d_gene: .; j_gene: TRBJ1-2; abundance: .; CDR3nt: TGTGCCAGCAGTGAACAGACTAACTATGGCTACACCTTC; CDR3aa: CASSEQTNYGYTF
v_gene: TRBV30; d_gene: .; j_gene: TRBJ2-7; abundance: .; CDR3nt: TGTGCCTGGAGTGGACCCCGTAGGGCAGGGCTCATTTCCTACGAGCAGTACTTC; CDR3aa: CAWSGPRRAGLISYEQYF
v_gene: TRBV9; d_gene: TRBD1; j_gene: TRBJ2-1; abundance: .; CDR3nt: TGTGCCAGCAGTCGCCAGACAGGGGGGGAGGGTGAGCAGTTCTTC; CDR3aa: CASSRQTGGEGEQFF
v_gene: TRBV27; d_gene: .; j_gene: TRBJ2-6; abundance: .; CDR3nt: TGTGCCAGCAGCCCAGCGTCCGGGAGATCTGGGGCCAACGTCCTGACTTTC; CDR3aa: CASSPASGRSGANVLTF
v_gene: TRBV5-1; d_gene: .; j_gene: TRBJ1-1; abundance: .; CDR3nt: TGCGCCAGCAGCTTGCTGGTGGGGGCAGGGTTTAACACTGAAGCTTTCTTT; CDR3aa: CASSLLVGAGFNTEAFF
v_gene: TRBV2; d_gene: .; j_gene: TRBJ2-1; abundance: .; CDR3nt: TGTGCCGGGGGGGCGTCCTACAATGAGCAGTTCTTC; CDR3aa: CAGGASYNEQFF
v_gene: TRBV10-3; d_gene: .; j_gene: TRBJ2-7; abundance: .; CDR3nt: TGTGCCATCGGACAGCTCTCCTACGAGCAGTACTTC; CDR3aa: CAIGQLSYEQYF
v_gene: TRBV4-2; d_gene: TRBD1; j_gene: TRBJ2-5; abundance: .; CDR3nt: TGTGCCAGCAGCCAAGAGTCAGGACAGGGAAGGGAGACCCAGTACTTC; CDR3aa: CASSQESGQGRETQYF
v_gene: TRBV9; d_gene: .; j_gene: TRBJ1-1; abundance: .; CDR3nt: TGTGCCAGCAGCGTAGCCCCTGGAGTGTCTGAAGCTTTCTTT; CDR3aa: CASSVAPGVSEAFF
v_gene: TRBV4-3; d_gene: .; j_gene: TRBJ1-2; abundance: .; CDR3nt: TGCGCCAGCAGCCAAGATCATTTCGTCTCCGGAGTTCCCCCTAGCTACACCTTC; CDR3aa: CASSQDHFVSGVPPSYTF
v_gene: TRBV11-2; d_gene: TRBD1; j_gene: TRBJ1-1; abundance: .; CDR3nt: TGTGCCAGCAGCGTGGGACAGAGGAACACTGAAGCTTTCTTT; CDR3aa: CASSVGQRNTEAFF
v_gene: TRBV6-6; d_gene: TRBD1; j_gene: TRBJ1-6; abundance: .; CDR3nt: TGTGCCAGCAGTAGACCGGGACAGCTAAACGGATCACCCCTCCACTTT; CDR3aa: CASSRPGQLNGSPLHF
v_gene: TRBV4-1; d_gene: .; j_gene: TRBJ2-5; abundance: .; CDR3nt: TGCGCCAGCAGCCAACACAGCCAAGAGACCCAGTACTTC; CDR3aa: CASSQHSQETQYF
v_gene: TRBV4-3; d_gene: TRBD1; j_gene: TRBJ2-5; abundance: once; CDR3nt: TGCGCCAGCAGCCAAGTTTGGGACAGGGGTCAAGAGACCCAGTACTTC; CDR3aa: CASSQVWDRGQETQYF
v_gene: TRBV29-1; d_gene: TRBD1; j_gene: TRBJ2-7; abundance: .; CDR3nt: TGCAGCGTTTCAACAGGGGACGAGCAGTACTTC; CDR3aa: CSVSTGDEQYF
v_gene: TRBV7-9; d_gene: .; j_gene: TRBJ1-2; abundance: few; CDR3nt: TGTGCCAGCAGCACCGGACAGTATCGGGGCTATGGCTACACCTTC; CDR3aa: CASSTGQYRGYGYTF
v_gene: TRBV4-2; d_gene: .; j_gene: TRBJ2-1; abundance: .; CDR3nt: TGTGCCAGCAGCCTGGTGGTTTCACGAGAGTCCCGTGAGCAGTTCTTC; CDR3aa: CASSLVVSRESREQFF
v_gene: TRBV5-1; d_gene: TRBD1; j_gene: TRBJ1-2; abundance: .; CDR3nt: TGCGCCAGCAGCTTGGAGACAGGGAGCTATGGCTACACCTTC; CDR3aa: CASSLETGSYGYTF